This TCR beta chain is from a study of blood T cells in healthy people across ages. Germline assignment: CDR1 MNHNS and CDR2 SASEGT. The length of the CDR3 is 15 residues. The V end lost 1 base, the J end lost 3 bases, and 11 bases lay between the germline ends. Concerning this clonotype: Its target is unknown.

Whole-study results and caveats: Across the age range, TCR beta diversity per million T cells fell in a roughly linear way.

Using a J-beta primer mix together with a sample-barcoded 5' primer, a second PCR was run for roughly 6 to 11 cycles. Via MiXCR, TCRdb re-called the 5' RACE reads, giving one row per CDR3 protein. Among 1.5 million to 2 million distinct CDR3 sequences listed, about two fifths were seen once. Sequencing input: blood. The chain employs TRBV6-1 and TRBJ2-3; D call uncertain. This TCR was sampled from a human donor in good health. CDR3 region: CASSEVWGLTDTQYF. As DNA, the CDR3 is TGTGCCAGCAGTGAAGTCTGGGGTTTGACAGATACGCAGTATTTT.